One TCR beta chain is described in this entry. As yet, its antigen is unknown. These data belong to a study of vaccination and CD4 T cells after COVID-19. In the study overall: Overlapping spike pools from SARS-CoV-2 and HCoV-NL63, HCoV-OC43 and HCoV-229E served as culture stimuli. Study-wide results and caveats: Of the reactive clones in convalescent patients, a median about 85% showed up only post-vaccination.

Documented treatment: roughly 10-day PBMC culture with coronavirus spike peptide pools or control peptides (ViraFEST assay). Convalescent patients tested SARS-CoV-2 PCR positive from March to December 2020, before Alpha, Beta and Delta emerged. Peptide pools at roughly 11 ug/ml, together with 10 IU/ml IL-2, were added to cultures of around 2.2 million PBMCs per well. This CDR3 has 13 amino acids. With 1 base removed from V and 8 bases from J, the gap between germline ends came to 14 bases. In germline, CDR1 is DFQATT, CDR2 SNEGSKA (reference sequence). Cultured CD4+ T cell DNA underwent sequencing with the Oncomine TCR Beta short-read assay. TCRdb analysed the PCR reads with MiXCR anew, one entry per CDR3 protein. The data hold under 20,000 distinct CDR3 sequences, with approximately 45% observed a single time.

This sequence originates from a human donor who had recovered from COVID-19. The chain has TRBV20-1 and TRBJ1-1, with TRBD1 as a possible D gene (5 bases). This sample comprised CD4+ T cells from blood, cultured in vitro, obtained before SARS-CoV-2 vaccination. The CDR3 sequence: CSARGQGGGEAFF. CDR3 bases: TGCAGTGCTAGAGGGCAGGGAGGAGGGGAAGCTTTCTTT.